One and the same sample provided the 32 T cell receptor beta chains below, sequenced in a study of blood T cell repertoires in COVID-19. Repertoires were generated with immunoSEQ multiplex PCR, while TCRdb's copy carries only in-frame clones and drops some. The sample has 120,000 to 150,000 clones, 70% to 85% seen once; the top ten hold around 6.8%. Material for sequencing was peripheral blood. The source is a human donor in a cohort sampled during active COVID-19.

This chain connects TRBV5-1 to TRBJ1-1, with unresolved D. This CDR3 spans 14 amino acids. The germline V and J ends were trimmed by 0 bases and 4 bases, with 10 bases remaining between them. Looked up from germline, CDR1 is SGHRS and CDR2 is YFSETQ. For the CDR3, the DNA is TGCGCCAGCAGCTTGGCCAGGTCGGTCACTGAAGCTTTCTTT. It translates to CASSLARSVTEAFF.

V gene TRBV9 combines with J gene TRBJ1-3; TRBD1 matches at 7 bases. Germline V gene data show CDR1 as SGDLS and CDR2 as YYNGEE. The CDR3 contains 18 residues. V trimming: 4 bases; J trimming: 0 bases; junction bases outside the gene matches: 13. The CDR3 region is CASSPLQTGPTSGNTIYF. DNA of the CDR3: TGTGCCAGCAGCCCTCTCCAGACAGGGCCGACCTCTGGAAACACCATATATTTT.

The V gene is TRBV18, the J gene TRBJ2-3, with D possibly matching TRBD1 (6 bases). V lost 7 bases to trimming and J lost 3 bases, with 11 bases between them. CDR3 size: 13 residues. CDR1 is KGHSH, CDR2 LQKENI, per germline. The chain's CDR3 is CASFTDRTDTQYF. CDR3 bases: TGTGCCAGCTTTACGGACAGAACAGATACGCAGTATTTT.

The chain is built from TRBV4-3 and TRBJ2-3; TRBD2 agrees at 11 bases. This CDR3 has 17 residues. The germline V gene has CDR1 LGHNA and CDR2 YSLEER. V shed 0 bases and J 5 bases; nucleotides not matched to a gene: 7. This CDR3 is CASSQDPSGGLVDTQYF. CDR3 nucleotides: TGCGCCAGCAGCCAAGATCCTAGCGGGGGGTTGGTAGATACGCAGTATTTT.

This chain connects TRBV29-1 to TRBJ2-2; TRBD1 matches 9 bases. CDR3 size: 14 residues. The germline V gene has CDR1 SQVTM and CDR2 ANQGSEA. V gave up 7 bases and J gave up 0 bases; unmatched junction bases: 3. The CDR3 loop reads CSGRQGANTGELFF. The CDR3 DNA reads as TGCAGCGGGCGACAGGGGGCGAACACCGGGGAGCTGTTTTTT.

The rearrangement links TRBV29-1 to TRBJ1-2, with D maybe TRBD1 (6 bases). Germline-derived CDR1 and CDR2 are SQVTM and ANQGSEA. This CDR3 has 12 residues. The germline V and J ends were trimmed by 0 bases and 4 bases, with 6 bases remaining between them. CDR3 sequence reads: CSVEDRGYGYTF. CDR3 DNA sequence: TGCAGCGTTGAAGACAGGGGCTATGGCTACACCTTC.

The chain links TRBV30 to TRBJ1-5, with 9 bases that match TRBD1. J was trimmed by 3 bases and V by 1 base; bases with no gene match: 1. Germline lookup yields CDR1 GTSNPN and CDR2 SVGIG (reference sequence). The CDR3 totals 14 residues. CDR3 region: CAWSGDRDNQPQHF. CDR3 DNA sequence: TGTGCCTGGAGTGGGGACAGGGACAATCAGCCCCAGCATTTT. Combining the CDR3 with reference TRBV30 and TRBJ1-5 gives the whole variable domain SQTIHQWPATLVQPVGSPLSLECTVEGTSNPNLYWYRQAAGRGLQLLFYSVGIGQISSEVPQNLSASRPQDRQFILSSKKLLLSDSGFYLCAWSGDRDNQPQHFGDGTRLSIL.

About this clone itself: At one of its ends the junction is not consistent with the germline gene, which may arise from a read error. This sequence joins TRBV7-7 and TRBJ2-5, with TRBD1 matching 8 bases. The CDR3 is 16 residues long. Germline V lookup: CDR1 SSHAT, CDR2 FNYEAQ (reference sequence). CDR3 amino acids: CASSLDPGQGRETQYF. In nucleotides, the CDR3 is TGTGCTAGCAGCTTAGATCCCGGACAGGGCCGAGAGACCCAGTACTTC.

V gene TRBV18 combines with J gene TRBJ2-1, with D perhaps matching TRBD2 (6 bases). The CDR3 totals 14 residues. The germline CDR1 and CDR2 sequences are KGHSH and LQKENI. Trimming left V 3 bases short and J 6 bases short, with 12 bases between. CDR3 DNA: TGTGCCAGCTCACCCAGACTAGAGGGCAATGAGCAGTTCTTC. Amino acids: CASSPRLEGNEQFF.

V gene TRBV6-4 combines with J gene TRBJ1-5; D ambiguous. The CDR3 is 12 residues long. Trimming pared 0 bases from V and 8 bases from J, leaving 5 bases between. Germline V gives CDR1 MRHNA, CDR2 SNTAGT. The CDR3 nucleotides are TGTGCCAGCAGTGACTCACTGGAGCCCCAGCATTTT. This translates into CASSDSLEPQHF.

This clone came up a few times. The rearrangement uses TRBV11-1 and TRBJ2-4; D may be TRBD1 (6 bases). Per the germline V gene, CDR1 is SGHAT and CDR2 is FQDESV (reference sequence). Trimming shortened V by 5 bases and J by 0 bases, and 11 bases separated the two germline ends. CDR3 length: 15 residues. Here the CDR3 reads CASSQTGRAKNIQYF. The CDR3 DNA is TGTGCCAGCAGCCAAACAGGGAGAGCCAAAAACATTCAGTACTTC.

This sequence joins TRBV4-3 and TRBJ2-4; 7 bases fit TRBD2. V lost 0 bases to trimming and J lost 9 bases; unmatched junction nucleotides: 5. Germline CDR1 is LGHNA and CDR2 is YSLEER. The CDR3 has 14 residues. CDR3 coding DNA: TGCGCCAGCAGCCAAGAGGGAGGGCGCGGCATTCAGTACTTC. Translated: CASSQEGGRGIQYF.

Concerning this clone: This specimen includes other DNA sequences encoding the same CDR3. The chain recombines TRBV9 with TRBJ1-3; tentative D call: TRBD1 (5 bases). V lost 1 base and J 0 bases, leaving 8 bases between the germline ends. Germline-derived CDR1 and CDR2 are SGDLS and YYNGEE. The CDR3 covers 15 residues. The CDR3 here is CASSVTGSSGNTIYF. CDR3 nucleotides: TGTGCCAGCAGCGTAACAGGTAGCTCTGGAAACACCATATATTTT.

The rearrangement joins TRBV5-6 to TRBJ1-2; the match to TRBD1 covers 12 bases. Germline loops: CDR1 SGHDT, CDR2 YYEEEE. The J segment lost 8 bases and the V segment lost 4 bases, leaving 9 bases of the junction unmatched. The CDR3 length is 15 residues. In DNA, the CDR3 is TGTGCCAGCAGCCCGACGGGACAGGGGGCGGGAGGCTACACCTTC. Residues: CASSPTGQGAGGYTF.

This sequence joins TRBV6-1 and TRBJ2-3; D gene unclear. With 3 bases removed from V and 6 bases from J, the gap between germline ends came to 7 bases. The germline V gene encodes CDR1 MNHNS and CDR2 SASEGT. This CDR3 comprises 12 residues. CDR3: CASSDPSDTQYF. CDR3 in DNA: TGTGCCAGCAGTGACCCCTCGGATACGCAGTATTTT.

This chain uses TRBV28 with TRBJ2-2; 10 bases line up with TRBD1. CDR3 length equals 16 residues. V lost 4 bases, J lost 7 bases, and 9 bases stayed unmatched. From germline, CDR1 is MDHEN and CDR2 SYDVKM. This chain's CDR3 is CASSSQGQGEIGELFF. The CDR3 coding sequence is TGTGCCAGCAGTTCCCAAGGACAGGGGGAAATCGGGGAGCTGTTTTTT.

The CDR3 coding sequence is TGTGCCAGCAGTTTACAGGGACCCAATCAGCCCCAGCATTTT. Protein product: CASSLQGPNQPQHF. The chain uses TRBV5-5 and TRBJ1-5; TRBD1 is a possible D gene (6 bases). This CDR3 contains 14 residues. Looked up from germline, CDR1 is SGHKS and CDR2 is YYEKEE (reference sequence). The germline V and J ends were trimmed by 5 bases and 3 bases, with 12 bases remaining between them.

The V gene is TRBV27, the J gene TRBJ1-6, with D tentatively TRBD1 (5 bases). The CDR3 spans 15 residues. Trimming took 3 bases from V and 10 from J, leaving 16 bases between them. Germline V gene data show CDR1 as MNHEY and CDR2 as SMNVEV (reference sequence). Here the CDR3 reads CASSFSGQGWSPLHF. Written as DNA, the CDR3 is TGTGCCAGCAGTTTCAGCGGGCAGGGATGGTCACCCCTCCACTTT.

The rearrangement joins TRBV11-1 to TRBJ2-7; the D is unclear. Germline CDR1 is SGHAT and CDR2 is FQDESV (reference sequence). V lost 2 bases to trimming and J lost 2 bases, with 13 bases between them. The CDR3 length is 15 residues. CDR3 sequence: CASSLYPQPTYEQYF. CDR3 nucleotides: TGTGCCAGCAGCTTATACCCCCAACCTACCTACGAGCAGTACTTC.

The rearrangement uses TRBV12-5 and TRBJ1-2; the D gene is possibly TRBD1 (5 bases). The germline gives CDR1 LGHNT, CDR2 FRNRAP. This CDR3 is 11 amino acids long. V dropped 4 bases and J dropped 8 bases, with 8 bases sitting between them. The CDR3 loop reads CASGSREGYTF. The CDR3 bases are TGTGCTAGTGGTTCCAGGGAAGGCTACACCTTC.

The rearrangement uses TRBV15 and TRBJ2-5; 10 nucleotides line up with TRBD2. J was trimmed by 1 base and V by 2 bases; bases with no gene match: 4. The V gene's germline CDR1 is LNHNV and CDR2 YYDKDF (reference sequence). This CDR3 spans 16 amino acids. In DNA form, the CDR3 reads TGTGCCACCAGCAGATATAGCGGGGGGACCCAAGAGACCCAGTACTTC. This translates into CATSRYSGGTQETQYF.

V usage is TRBV6-5 and J usage is TRBJ1-2; D call uncertain. The germline V and J ends were trimmed by 7 bases and 0 bases, with 15 bases remaining between them. This CDR3 contains 15 residues. The germline CDR1 and CDR2 sequences are MNHEY and SVGAGI. Here the CDR3 reads CASTRSLASNYGYTF. The CDR3, as DNA: TGTGCCAGCACCCGGAGTTTGGCGTCTAACTATGGCTACACCTTC.

The genes are TRBV30 and TRBJ2-1; D might be TRBD2 (7 bases). The CDR3 is 12 residues long. The ends were cut back, 0 bases at V and 12 bases at J, with 12 bases in the middle. Germline assignment: CDR1 GTSNPN and CDR2 SVGIG (reference sequence). The DNA of the CDR3 is TGTGCCTGGAGTGTACGAGGGGGGGGGCAGTTCTTC. Translated: CAWSVRGGGQFF. The full variable domain, its missing parts supplied by reference TRBV30 and TRBJ2-1, is SQTIHQWPATLVQPVGSPLSLECTVEGTSNPNLYWYRQAAGRGLQLLFYSVGIGQISSEVPQNLSASRPQDRQFILSSKKLLLSDSGFYLCAWSVRGGGQFFGPGTRLTVL.

This chain joins TRBV5-1 and TRBJ1-1; 7 nucleotides agree with TRBD1. This CDR3 has 14 amino acids. J was trimmed by 5 bases and V by 0 bases; bases with no gene match: 4. Germline lookup yields CDR1 SGHRS and CDR2 YFSETQ. The CDR3 DNA reads as TGCGCCAGCAGCTTGGCCGGGGGACAGACTGAAGCTTTCTTT. This encodes CASSLAGGQTEAFF.

This chain connects TRBV5-1 to TRBJ1-2; 9 bases are shared with TRBD1. J was trimmed by 3 bases and V by 2 bases; bases with no gene match: 5. CDR3 length: 15 residues. The V gene's germline CDR1 is SGHRS and CDR2 YFSETQ. The DNA for the CDR3 is TGCGCCAGCAGCTTCCAGGACAGGGGAGACTATGGCTACACCTTC. It codes for CASSFQDRGDYGYTF.

The chain carries TRBV11-3 and TRBJ2-1; 7 bases agree with TRBD2. Per the germline V gene, CDR1 is SGHNT and CDR2 is YENEEA. The CDR3 runs 15 residues. The J segment lost 5 bases and the V segment lost 5 bases, leaving 9 bases of the junction unmatched. CDR3 amino acids: CASSLAGGFNNEQFF. DNA for the CDR3: TGTGCCAGCAGCCTCGCCGGGGGGTTTAACAATGAGCAGTTCTTC.

This clone was observed a few times. V and J are TRBV3-1 (or the pseudogene TRBV3-2) and TRBJ1-4; possibly TRBD1 for D (5 bases). CDR3 length: 17 residues. The V end was cut by 6 bases, the J end by 5 bases, with 22 bases between. The V gene's germline CDR1 is LGHDT and CDR2 YNNKEL (reference sequence). Written as DNA, the CDR3 is TGTGCCAGCAGACCTACCGGGGGAAGGGGTACGAATGAAAAACTGTTTTTT. This gives the protein CASRPTGGRGTNEKLFF.

The chain joins TRBV15 to TRBJ2-1; D is undetermined. The CDR3 has 13 amino acids. The germline CDR1 and CDR2 sequences are LNHNV and YYDKDF (reference sequence). Trimming stripped 1 base from V and 6 bases from J, with 7 bases between. In DNA, the CDR3 is TGTGCCACCAGCAGAGCCCCAATCAATGAGCAGTTCTTC. Translated, it gives CATSRAPINEQFF. The full variable domain, with the rest looked up from reference TRBV15 and TRBJ2-1, is DAMVIQNPRYQVTQFGKPVTLSCSQTLNHNVMYWYQQKSSQAPKLLFHYYDKDFNNEADTPDNFQSRRPNTSFCFLDIRSPGLGDTAMYLCATSRAPINEQFFGPGTRLTVL.

The rearrangement uses TRBV6-2 or TRBV6-3 and TRBJ2-2, with TRBD1 as a possible D gene (5 bases). Trimming removed 5 bases from V and 5 bases from J, with 15 bases in between. The CDR3 totals 15 residues. Germline-derived CDR1 and CDR2 are MNHEY and SVGEGT. CDR3 residues: CASSTSSRVTGELFF. CDR3 nucleotides: TGTGCCAGCAGTACGAGCTCCAGGGTGACCGGGGAGCTGTTTTTT.

For this clone: The same CDR3 is also encoded by other DNA sequences in this sample. The rearrangement joins TRBV6-2 or TRBV6-3 to TRBJ2-5; D is undetermined. The V and J ends lost 2 bases and 4 bases respectively, with 8 bases between them. Germline CDR1 reads MNHEY; CDR2 reads SVGEGT. This CDR3 contains 13 residues. CDR3 sequence: CASSYSGRETQYF. CDR3 nucleotides: TGTGCCAGCAGTTACAGTGGGCGAGAGACCCAGTACTTC.

This chain links TRBV5-4 with TRBJ2-2; D unresolved. Germline CDR1 SGHNT, CDR2 YYREEE (reference sequence). The CDR3 length is 17 residues. V was pared by 5 bases and J by 0 bases, with 17 bases between. The CDR3 DNA reads TGTGCCAGCAGATCAGGCGCCGTAAATTCGAACACCGGGGAGCTGTTTTTT. The encoded protein is CASRSGAVNSNTGELFF.

The J gene is TRBJ2-5, the V gene TRBV21-1; TRBD1, the table's D call, was not compared with the DNA. TRBV21-1 is reported as a pseudogene. The CDR3 runs to 14 residues. CDR3 protein: CASSLLDSQETQYF. CDR3 DNA: TGTGCCAGCAGCTTGTTAGACAGCCAAGAGACCCAGTACTTC.